This T cell receptor beta chain was sequenced for a study of cytomegalovirus exposure and HLA in healthy donors. PCR primers comprised 60 Vbeta and 13 Jbeta primers. The assay was immunoSEQ multiplex PCR, and TCRdb's table has in-frame clones only and misses some. This table has some 100,000 clones, under 80% appearing once. This clone has only one observation. Its antigen is not identified. Study-wide points: In vitro work confirmed that a few CMV-associated chains recognize CMV antigens. Common viral pathogens (according to a later analysis) appeared linked to several of the most significant clusters. Accurate prediction of most subjects' HLA-A and HLA-B alleles from TCR beta sequences was reported.

This CDR3 is 14 amino acids long. V shed 0 bases and J shed 3 bases, with 8 bases lying between them. Germline values: CDR1 SGHRS, CDR2 YFSETQ. The receptor was derived from a woman younger than 30 in good health and CMV-seropositive. The specimen was PBMCs. This chain connects TRBV5-1 to TRBJ2-3; D perhaps matches TRBD1 (6 bases). The CDR3 bases are TGCGCCAGCAGCTTGGTACAGGGAACAGATACGCAGTATTTT. It yields the protein CASSLVQGTDTQYF.